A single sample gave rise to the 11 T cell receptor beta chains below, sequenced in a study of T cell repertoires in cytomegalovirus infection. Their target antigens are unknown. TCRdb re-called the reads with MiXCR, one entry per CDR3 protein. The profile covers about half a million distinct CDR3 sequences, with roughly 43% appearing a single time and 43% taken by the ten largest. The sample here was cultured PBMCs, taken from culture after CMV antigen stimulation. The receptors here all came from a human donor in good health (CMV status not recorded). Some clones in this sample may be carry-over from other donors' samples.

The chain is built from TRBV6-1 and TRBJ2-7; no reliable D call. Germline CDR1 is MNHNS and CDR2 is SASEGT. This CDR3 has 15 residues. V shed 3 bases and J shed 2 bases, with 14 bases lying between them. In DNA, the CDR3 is TGTGCCAGCAGTGAGATAACGGGCCTACCCTACGAGCAGTACTTC. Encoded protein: CASSEITGLPYEQYF.

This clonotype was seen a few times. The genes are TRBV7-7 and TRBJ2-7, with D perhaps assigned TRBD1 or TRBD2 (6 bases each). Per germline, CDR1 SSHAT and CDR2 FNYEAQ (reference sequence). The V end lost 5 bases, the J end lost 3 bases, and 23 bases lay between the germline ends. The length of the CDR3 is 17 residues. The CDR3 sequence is CASSPFPRGPMGYEQYF. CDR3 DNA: TGTGCCAGCAGCCCCTTTCCCCGGGGGCCTATGGGCTACGAGCAGTACTTC.

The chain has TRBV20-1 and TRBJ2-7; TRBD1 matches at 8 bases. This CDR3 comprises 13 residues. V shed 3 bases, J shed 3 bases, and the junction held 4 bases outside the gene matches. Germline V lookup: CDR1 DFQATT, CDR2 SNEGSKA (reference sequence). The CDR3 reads CSARGQANYEQYF. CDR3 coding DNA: TGCAGTGCTAGGGGACAGGCCAACTACGAGCAGTACTTC.

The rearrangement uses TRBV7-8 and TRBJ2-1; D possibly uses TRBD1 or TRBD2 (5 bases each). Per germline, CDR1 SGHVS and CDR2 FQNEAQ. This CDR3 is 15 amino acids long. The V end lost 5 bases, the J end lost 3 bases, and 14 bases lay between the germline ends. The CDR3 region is CASSPGTANYNEQFF. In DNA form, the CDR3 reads TGTGCCAGCAGCCCCGGGACCGCCAACTACAATGAGCAGTTCTTC. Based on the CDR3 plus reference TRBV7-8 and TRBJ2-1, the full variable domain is GAGVSQSPRYKVAKRGQDVALRCDPISGHVSLFWYQQALGQGPEFLTYFQNEAQLDKSGLPSDRFFAERPEGSVSTLKIQRTQQEDSAVYLCASSPGTANYNEQFFGPGTRLTVL.

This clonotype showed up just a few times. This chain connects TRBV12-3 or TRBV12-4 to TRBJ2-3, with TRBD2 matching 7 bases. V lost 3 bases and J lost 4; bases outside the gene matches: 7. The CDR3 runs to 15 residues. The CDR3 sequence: CASSFRRGGADTQYF. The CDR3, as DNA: TGTGCCAGCAGTTTTCGGCGCGGGGGAGCAGATACGCAGTATTTT.

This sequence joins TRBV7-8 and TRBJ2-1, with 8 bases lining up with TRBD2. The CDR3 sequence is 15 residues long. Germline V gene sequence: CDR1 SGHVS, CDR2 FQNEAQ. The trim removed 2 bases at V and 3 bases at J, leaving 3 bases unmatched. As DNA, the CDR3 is TGTGCCAGCAGCTTAAGGAGCGGGAGCTACAATGAGCAGTTCTTC. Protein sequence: CASSLRSGSYNEQFF.

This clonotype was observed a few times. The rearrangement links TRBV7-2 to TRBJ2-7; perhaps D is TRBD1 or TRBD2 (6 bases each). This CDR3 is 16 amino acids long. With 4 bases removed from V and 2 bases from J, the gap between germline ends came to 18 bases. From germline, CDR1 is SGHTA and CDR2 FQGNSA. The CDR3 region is CASSSTWGARPYEQYF. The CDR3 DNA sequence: TGTGCCAGCAGCTCCACCTGGGGGGCAAGGCCCTACGAGCAGTACTTC.

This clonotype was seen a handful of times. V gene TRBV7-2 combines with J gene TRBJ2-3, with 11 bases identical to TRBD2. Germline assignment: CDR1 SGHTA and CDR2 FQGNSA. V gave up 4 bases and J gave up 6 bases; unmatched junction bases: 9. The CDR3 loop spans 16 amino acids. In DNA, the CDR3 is TGTGCCAGCAGCTGGGGTAGCGGGAGGGCCATGGATACGCAGTATTTT. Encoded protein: CASSWGSGRAMDTQYF.

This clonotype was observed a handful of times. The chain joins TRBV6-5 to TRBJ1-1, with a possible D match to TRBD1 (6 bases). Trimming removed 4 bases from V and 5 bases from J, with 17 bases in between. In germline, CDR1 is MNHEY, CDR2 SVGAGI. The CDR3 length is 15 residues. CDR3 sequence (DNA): TGTGCCAGCAGTTCCGACCCTACAGGGATGACTGAAGCTTTCTTT. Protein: CASSSDPTGMTEAFF.

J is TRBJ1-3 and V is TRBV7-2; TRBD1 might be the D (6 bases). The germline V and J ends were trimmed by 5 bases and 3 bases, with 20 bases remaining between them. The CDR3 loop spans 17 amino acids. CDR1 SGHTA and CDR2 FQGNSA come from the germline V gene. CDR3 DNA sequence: TGTGCCAGCAGCCCTGATCGGGGGGCTTCAGTTGGAAACACCATATATTTT. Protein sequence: CASSPDRGASVGNTIYF.

CDR3 nucleotide sequence: TGTGCCAGCAGGTCAACAGGGGGAGCTTTCTTT. Amino acid sequence: CASRSTGGAFF. The chain combines TRBV6-1 with TRBJ1-1; 8 bases map to TRBD1. V trimming: 6 bases; J trimming: 10 bases; junction bases outside the gene matches: 4. This CDR3 region has 11 residues. Germline V lookup: CDR1 MNHNS, CDR2 SASEGT.